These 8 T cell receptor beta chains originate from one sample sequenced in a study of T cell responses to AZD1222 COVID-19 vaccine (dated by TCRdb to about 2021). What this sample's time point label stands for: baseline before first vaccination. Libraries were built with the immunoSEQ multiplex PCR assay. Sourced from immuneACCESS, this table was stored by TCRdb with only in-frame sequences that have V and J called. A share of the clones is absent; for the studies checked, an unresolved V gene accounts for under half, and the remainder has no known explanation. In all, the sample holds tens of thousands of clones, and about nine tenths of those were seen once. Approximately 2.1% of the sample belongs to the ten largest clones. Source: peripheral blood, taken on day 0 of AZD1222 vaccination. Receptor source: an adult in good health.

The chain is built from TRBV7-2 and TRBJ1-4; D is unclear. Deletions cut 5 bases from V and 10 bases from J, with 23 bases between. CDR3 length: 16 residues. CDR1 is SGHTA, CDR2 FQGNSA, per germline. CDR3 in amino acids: CASSRSQDSPTGKLFF. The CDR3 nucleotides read TGTGCCAGCAGCCGCTCTCAGGACTCCCCGACCGGAAAACTGTTTTTT.

CDR3 in amino acids: CASSRRLAGGTEAFF. CDR3 nucleotide sequence: TGCGCCAGCAGCCGCAGGCTCGCAGGGGGCACTGAAGCTTTCTTT. The chain couples TRBV5-1 to TRBJ1-1; 7 bases line up with TRBD1. Trimming removed 4 bases from V and 4 bases from J; junction bases left unmatched: 10. The germline V gene has CDR1 SGHRS and CDR2 YFSETQ. The length of the CDR3 is 15 residues.

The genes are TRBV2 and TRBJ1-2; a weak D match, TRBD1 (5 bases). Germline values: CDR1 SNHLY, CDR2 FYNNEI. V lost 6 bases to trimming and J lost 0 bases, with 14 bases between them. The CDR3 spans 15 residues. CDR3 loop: CASRGTDLANYGYTF. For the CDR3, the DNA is TGTGCCAGCAGAGGGACTGACCTAGCTAACTATGGCTACACCTTC.

The CDR3 loop reads CASTLGLAGVNEQFF. The CDR3 DNA is TGTGCCAGCACCCTAGGGCTAGCGGGAGTCAATGAGCAGTTCTTC. The chain couples TRBV5-8 to TRBJ2-1; 10 bases map to TRBD2. The CDR3 sequence is 15 residues long. Germline CDR1 is SGHTS and CDR2 is YDEGEE. Trimming took 6 bases from V and 6 from J; bases not matched to a gene: 9.

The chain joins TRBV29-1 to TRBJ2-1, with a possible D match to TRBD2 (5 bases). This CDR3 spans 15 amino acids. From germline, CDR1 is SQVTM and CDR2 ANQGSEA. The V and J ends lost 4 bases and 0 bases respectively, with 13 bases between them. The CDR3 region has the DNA TGCAGCGTTGCGGGCCATAGCGACTCCTACAATGAGCAGTTCTTC. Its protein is CSVAGHSDSYNEQFF.

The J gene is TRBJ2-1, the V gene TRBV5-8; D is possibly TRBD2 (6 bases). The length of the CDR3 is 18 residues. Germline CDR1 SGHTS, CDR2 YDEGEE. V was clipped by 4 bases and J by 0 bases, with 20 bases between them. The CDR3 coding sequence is TGTGCCAGCAGCAGAAACAACGGGGGATCTAGCTCCTACAATGAGCAGTTCTTC. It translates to CASSRNNGGSSSYNEQFF.

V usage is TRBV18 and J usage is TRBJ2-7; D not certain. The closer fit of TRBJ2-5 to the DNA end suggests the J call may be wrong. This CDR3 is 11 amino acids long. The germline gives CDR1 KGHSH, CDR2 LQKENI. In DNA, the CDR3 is TGTGCCAGCTCACGCCAAGAGACCCAGTACTTC. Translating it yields CASSRQETQYF.

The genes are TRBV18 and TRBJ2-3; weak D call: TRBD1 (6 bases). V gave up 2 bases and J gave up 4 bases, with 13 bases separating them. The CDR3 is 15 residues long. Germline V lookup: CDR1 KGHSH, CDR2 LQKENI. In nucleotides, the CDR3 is TGTGCCAGCTCACCAGACAGGAAGAACGCAGATACGCAGTATTTT. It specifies CASSPDRKNADTQYF.